This TCR beta chain was profiled in a study of cytomegalovirus exposure and HLA in healthy donors. Germline CDR1 reads MNHNS; CDR2 reads SASEGT. Trimming removed 9 bases from V and 6 bases from J; junction bases left unmatched: 14. The CDR3 length is 14 residues. Details on this clone: The antigen remains unidentified.

Generated by immunoSEQ multiplex PCR, the TCRdb table keeps only in-frame clones and is missing some. The sample consists of roughly 300,000 clones, around nine tenths of them appearing once. The donors were members of the validation cohort, which comprised about 120 subjects and was separate from the first cohort of fewer than 700 subjects. Findings of the study overall: Rarity characterized most TCR sequences, yet some public TCRs appeared in many donors. The CMV antigen specificity of a few CMV-associated chains was confirmed through in vitro analysis. Within the 120 or so validation repertoires, first-cohort TCR clusters tended to co-occur, according to a later analysis.

The sample comprised PBMCs. This sequence was found in a woman aged 18-29 years in good health and CMV-seronegative. V and J are TRBV6-1 and TRBJ2-7; the match to TRBD1 covers 7 bases. Here the CDR3 DNA reads TGTGCCAGTCACAGTAAAACAGGGGTTGGCGAGCAGTACTTC. Its protein is CASHSKTGVGEQYF.